Shown below are 15 T cell receptor beta chains from a single sample sequenced in a study of blood T cells in healthy people across ages. With a J-beta primer mix and a sample-barcoded 5' primer, a second PCR ran about 7 to 12 cycles. TCRdb processed the 5' RACE reads anew with MiXCR; each CDR3 protein has one entry. The top ten hold approximately 40% of the sample, which has about 750,000 distinct CDR3 sequences, 50% to 65% seen once. Sample: blood. The origin of the receptors is a man of 80 years or more in good health.

This clonotype has at least ten counts. The V gene is TRBV28, the J gene TRBJ1-5, with D hard to call. Per the germline V gene, CDR1 is MDHEN and CDR2 is SYDVKM. The CDR3 contains 11 residues. V was cut by 3 bases and J by 6 bases, with 3 bases left in between. The DNA for the CDR3 is TGTGCCAGCAGTTTGGGTCAGCCCCAGCATTTT. The encoded protein is CASSLGQPQHF.

The table lists this clonotype with a few counts. The chain joins TRBV2 to TRBJ2-1; D not certain. Per germline, CDR1 SNHLY and CDR2 FYNNEI. V lost 6 bases to trimming and J lost 12 bases, with 15 bases between them. The CDR3 has 12 residues. Written as DNA, the CDR3 is TGTGCCAGCAGACCCGGACCAATCGGGCAGTTCTTC. Encoded protein: CASRPGPIGQFF. Combining the CDR3 with reference TRBV2 and TRBJ2-1 gives the whole variable domain EPEVTQTPSHQVTQMGQEVILRCVPISNHLYFYWYRQILGQKVEFLVSFYNNEISEKSEIFDDQFSVERPDGSNFTLKIRSTKLEDSAMYFCASRPGPIGQFFGPGTRLTVL.

J is TRBJ2-7 and V is TRBV21-1; the DNA was not compared with TRBD2, the D call given in the table. TRBV21-1 is classified as a pseudogene. This CDR3 is built from 16 residues. CDR3 sequence (DNA): TGTGCCAGCAGCAAAGAGCGACTAGCGGACCCCTACGAGCAGTACTTC. The encoded protein is CASSKERLADPYEQYF.

This clonotype was counted between two and nine times. J is TRBJ2-5 and V is TRBV4-1; TRBD2 matches at 9 bases. J gave up 4 bases and V 0 bases, and 3 bases lay outside the gene matches. Germline V gene data show CDR1 as MGHRA and CDR2 as YSYEKL. This CDR3 contains 15 residues. This CDR3 is CASSQESGRRETQYF. CDR3 nucleotides: TGCGCCAGCAGCCAAGAAAGCGGGAGGCGAGAGACCCAGTACTTC.

The chain combines TRBV5-6 with TRBJ2-7, with D perhaps matching TRBD1 (5 bases). Germline CDR1 SGHDT, CDR2 YYEEEE. The CDR3 is 15 amino acids. V lost 0 bases and J lost 0, with 10 bases in between. The CDR3 reads CASSLEATVSYEQYF. Here the CDR3 DNA reads TGTGCCAGCAGCTTGGAAGCGACAGTCTCCTACGAGCAGTACTTC.

The CDR3 is CATTDRGQSNQPQHF. DNA of the CDR3: TGTGCCACCACCGACAGGGGCCAAAGCAATCAGCCCCAGCATTTT. The chain links TRBV19 to TRBJ1-5; 8 bases fit TRBD1. Germline V gives CDR1 LNHDA, CDR2 SQIVND (reference sequence). Trimming at V came to 10 bases and at J to 1 base, leaving 9 bases not matched to a gene. There are 15 residues in the CDR3.

This clonotype was recorded a few times. Its ends do not fully match the called genes, so a read error is possible. The J gene is TRBJ2-5, the V gene TRBV7-7; perhaps TRBD1 as D (5 bases). The CDR3 runs 15 residues. Per the germline V gene, CDR1 is SSHAT and CDR2 is FNYEAQ (reference sequence). This CDR3 is CASSLRRAVQETQYF. DNA of the CDR3: TGTGCTAGCAGCTTACGCAGGGCCGTCCAAGAGACCCAGTACTTC.

This sequence joins TRBV20-1 and TRBJ1-2, with 7 bases that match TRBD1. Per germline, CDR1 DFQATT and CDR2 SNEGSKA (reference sequence). J lost 1 base, V lost 5 bases, and 10 bases had no gene match. The CDR3 has 15 amino acids. The CDR3 DNA reads TGCAGTGCTCACGGGGTTCAGGGGGGTAACTATGGCTACACCTTC. Translated, it gives CSAHGVQGGNYGYTF.

The J gene is TRBJ1-2, the V gene TRBV12-3 or TRBV12-4, with 8 bases aligning to TRBD1. The junction had 4 bases not matched to a gene; V was cut back by 5 bases and J by 5 bases. The CDR3 contains 13 residues. This chain's CDR3 is CASSPTGEYGYTF. DNA of the CDR3: TGTGCCAGCAGTCCGACAGGGGAATATGGCTACACCTTC.

The chain combines TRBV29-1 with TRBJ1-1; 7 bases match TRBD1. This CDR3 spans 14 amino acids. V trimming: 1 base; J trimming: 5 bases; junction bases outside the gene matches: 7. Germline loops: CDR1 SQVTM, CDR2 ANQGSEA. The CDR3 is CSVEVLTGRTEAFF. The DNA for the CDR3 is TGCAGCGTTGAAGTGCTGACAGGGAGAACTGAAGCTTTCTTT.

This sequence joins TRBV7-2 and TRBJ2-1; 7 positions agree with TRBD2. The germline V gene encodes CDR1 SGHTA and CDR2 FQGNSA. V trimming: 1 base; J trimming: 0 bases; junction bases outside the gene matches: 3. The CDR3 is made up of 16 amino acids. The CDR3 DNA sequence: TGTGCCAGCAGCTTAGGGGTAGCGGGCTCCTACAATGAGCAGTTCTTC. Its translation is CASSLGVAGSYNEQFF.

This clonotype has only a few counts. The chain links TRBV6-2 or TRBV6-3 to TRBJ2-1; D may be TRBD1 (6 bases). The V end was cut by 0 bases, the J end by 5 bases, with 23 bases between. This CDR3 is built from 19 residues. Germline loops: CDR1 MNHEY, CDR2 SVGEGT. CDR3 bases: TGTGCCAGCAGTTACTCCACAGGGCACCTGCGACCTGGGAACAATGAGCAGTTCTTC. Translated: CASSYSTGHLRPGNNEQFF.

The chain combines TRBV20-1 with TRBJ1-1; D remains unclear. The CDR3 contains 14 residues. Germline V gene sequence: CDR1 DFQATT, CDR2 SNEGSKA (reference sequence). V was cut by 4 bases and J by 1 base, with 13 bases left in between. Written as DNA, the CDR3 is TGCAGTGCTAAAACGCGGCGGGGGAACACTGAAGCTTTCTTT. Translating it yields CSAKTRRGNTEAFF.

Here the CDR3 reads CASSLVASGRPDTQYF. CDR3 in DNA: TGCGCCAGCAGCTTGGTAGCTAGCGGGAGACCGGATACGCAGTATTTT. V and J are TRBV5-1 and TRBJ2-3; TRBD2 matches 10 bases. Germline V lookup: CDR1 SGHRS, CDR2 YFSETQ. This CDR3 comprises 16 residues. V gave up 0 bases and J gave up 6 bases; unmatched junction bases: 7.

This clonotype was observed once. The rearrangement uses TRBV20-1 and TRBJ2-3; 11 positions agree with TRBD2. The CDR3 is made up of 13 amino acids. Germline assignment: CDR1 DFQATT and CDR2 SNEGSKA (reference sequence). V shed 6 bases and J 2 bases; nucleotides not matched to a gene: 1. CDR3 sequence: CSAGLAVTDTQYF. CDR3 DNA sequence: TGCAGTGCGGGACTAGCGGTCACAGATACGCAGTATTTT.